This T cell receptor (beta chain) was identified in a study of breast tumors, draining lymph nodes, adjacent tissues. Findings and limits, study-wide: Compared with lymph nodes, tumors were less diverse; compared with nontumor tissue, more. Tumor T cell lymph node origin was a supported hypothesis, not proven. The data were judged consistent with most tumor T cells coming from lymph node and expanding in tumor.

The germline gives CDR1 DFQATT, CDR2 SNEGSKA (reference sequence). CDR3 length: 14 residues. Deletions cut 1 base from V and 7 bases from J, with 13 bases between. On this clonotype itself: The antigen is undetermined.

TCRdb re-called the multiplex PCR reads through MiXCR, storing one row per CDR3 protein. The sample has about 63,000 distinct CDR3 sequences, roughly 57% seen once. Material for sequencing was breast tumor tissue. The chain uses TRBV20-1 and TRBJ2-2, with D perhaps matching TRBD2 (6 bases). The TCR comes from a female donor with breast cancer. Some clones in this sample may be carry-over from other donors' samples. The DNA for the CDR3 is TGCAGTGCTAGAGGGGCTAGCGATCACGGGGAGCTGTTTTTT. Amino acids: CSARGASDHGELFF.